What follows is one T cell receptor beta chain and its context. Its target antigen remains unknown. No much larger clone exists at a distance of one base, and base qualities are not known. TCRbeta CDR3 regions were amplified from genomic DNA by means of the immunoSEQ Assay, a bias-controlled multiplex PCR. The authors' pipeline ran thus. The number of nucleated cells in each sample was estimated by amplification of reference gene primers within the assay. Sequence reads were collapsed and filtered to measure the absolute abundance of every unique TCRbeta CDR3 rearrangement. For each sample, productive Simpson clonality was calculated as the square root of Simpson's diversity index across productive rearrangements. TCRdb obtained this table from immuneACCESS and retained in-frame rearrangements with V and J assigned. These tables miss some clones; where compared with another copy, unresolved V genes account for less than half of the shortfall, and the remainder is unexplained. V, J and clone size are taken as reported in that table, and D and trimming were inferred from the DNA itself. Within this sample are some 200,000 clones, with around four fifths of them counted one time only. Around 1% of the sample is held by the ten biggest clonotypes.

This specimen belongs to a study of blood T cell repertoires in COVID-19 (dated by TCRdb to the early 2020s). In terms of the full investigation: Collaborator samples came from the United States, Italy and Spain and covered acute and convalescent phases of COVID-19. HLA class I and class II types, where available, came from metadata supplied by the sample provider rather than from assay-based typing. Sample metadata almost always included a de-identified subject ID, COVID-19 status, age in years and sex. Subjects who had been exposed to COVID-19, were actively infected with it, or had recovered from it provided the deeply sampled blood TCRbeta repertoires that made up the dataset. The repertoires were released in a freely available public database meant as a resource for research on the immune response to SARS-CoV-2. The samples were drawn from two sources: the first 160 participants of the ongoing ImmuneRACE study, and 950 to 1,500 subjects contributed by 6 global collaborators. The prospective study material was composed of cDNA or gDNA derived from T cells, B-cell-depleted T cells, or PBMCs. Broad study findings and their caveats: Clinical and demographic metadata were provided uncurated, with the amount varying by source and participant.

One collaborating source in Seattle enrolled patients while the patients were actively infected and followed the patients over time throughout the course of disease. The collaborating institutions used their own protocols to collect whole blood in K2EDTA tubes. For TCRbeta analysis, collaborators shipped samples in one of three forms: frozen whole blood, isolated PBMCs, or DNA extracted from either of those sample types. Including the terminal cysteine and phenylalanine, the CDR3 comprises 15 residues. The read is trimmed to its CDR3 DNA, 45 bases read in frame from base 1. V and J are truncated by 4 bases and 2 bases respectively, leaving an intervening sequence of 15 bases. As encoded in the germline V gene, CDR1 is SGHRS while CDR2 is YFSETQ.

The V and J genes are TRBV5-1 and TRBJ1-2, with a tentative D gene TRBD1 over 5 matching bases. The material sequenced was peripheral blood. The receptor was derived from a man between 60 and 75 years old with COVID-19, enrolled during active disease. The encoded CDR3 is CASSGGLLTNYGYTF. Read as DNA, the sequence is TGCGCCAGCAGCGGGGGACTGCTCACCAACTATGGCTACACCTTC.